What follows are 15 T cell receptor beta chains derived from one specimen sequenced in a study of control samples from healthy donors and cancer patients. The protocol was immunoSEQ multiplex PCR, while the TCRdb copy is restricted to in-frame clones and leaves out a portion. Among 150,000 to 200,000 clones, around nine tenths were seen once, and the ten largest hold around 1.4%. What was sequenced was blood. The receptors originated from a man aged 30 to 45 in good health.

The rearrangement uses TRBV29-1 and TRBJ2-3; 10 bases fit TRBD1. This CDR3 region has 15 residues. Trimming took 7 bases from V and 0 from J; bases not matched to a gene: 7. Germline V gives CDR1 SQVTM, CDR2 ANQGSEA. The DNA for the CDR3 is TGCAGCGCCACCGGGACAGGGGACAGCACAGATACGCAGTATTTT. Amino acid sequence: CSATGTGDSTDTQYF.

The rearrangement links TRBV19 to TRBJ1-4, with D maybe TRBD1 (5 bases). From germline, CDR1 is LNHDA and CDR2 SQIVND (reference sequence). The V gene lost 3 bases and the J gene lost 8 bases, with 13 bases spanning the gap. The CDR3 covers 14 residues. CDR3 coding DNA: TGTGCCAGTAGTATGCGGGGGTTGGAGGAAAAACTGTTTTTT. Residues: CASSMRGLEEKLFF.

This clone has only one observation. The chain employs TRBV5-5 and TRBJ2-2, with 10 bases that match TRBD2. The CDR3 is 16 residues long. Germline V gives CDR1 SGHKS, CDR2 YYEKEE (reference sequence). Trimming removed 4 bases from V and 3 bases from J; junction bases left unmatched: 6. The CDR3 spells CASSPWLAGDTGELFF. The DNA of the CDR3 is TGTGCCAGCAGCCCTTGGCTAGCGGGGGACACCGGGGAGCTGTTTTTT.

This clone has only one observation. The chain links TRBV6-6 to TRBJ1-5, with D tentatively TRBD1 (6 bases). Trimming shortened V by 1 base and J by 3 bases, and 10 bases separated the two germline ends. Looked up from germline, CDR1 is MNHNY and CDR2 is SVGAGI (reference sequence). This CDR3 contains 15 residues. The CDR3: CASSYLGGDNQPQHF. CDR3 nucleotides: TGTGCCAGCAGTTACTTGGGGGGCGACAATCAGCCCCAGCATTTT.

The CDR3 here is CASSLRGSRYNEQFF. CDR3 in DNA: TGTGCCAGCAGTTTACGTGGTTCTCGTTACAATGAGCAGTTCTTC. The chain has TRBV27 and TRBJ2-1; unclear D gene. CDR3 length equals 15 residues. Germline V gene sequence: CDR1 MNHEY, CDR2 SMNVEV (reference sequence). The V and J ends lost 2 bases and 4 bases respectively, with 12 bases between them.

This chain joins TRBV30 and TRBJ2-7; the D is unclear. CDR3 length: 12 residues. Germline-derived CDR1 and CDR2 are GTSNPN and SVGIG (reference sequence). V was shortened by 4 bases and J by 3 bases, with 10 bases between the two germline ends. The CDR3 spells CAWTPLYYEQYF. CDR3 bases: TGTGCCTGGACTCCACTTTACTACGAGCAGTACTTC.

J is TRBJ2-1 and V is TRBV2, with 9 bases identical to TRBD1. Germline values: CDR1 SNHLY, CDR2 FYNNEI. This CDR3 is built from 11 residues. Germline trimming cut 6 bases from V and 15 bases from J; bases unmatched to any gene: 6. The CDR3 loop is CASSEQGAPFF. DNA for the CDR3: TGTGCCAGCAGCGAACAGGGGGCCCCGTTCTTC.

The rearrangement links TRBV28 to TRBJ2-1, with TRBD2 matching over 9 bases. V was pared by 6 bases and J by 4 bases, with 13 bases of the junction left unmatched. Germline V gene lookup returns CDR1 MDHEN and CDR2 SYDVKM. The length of the CDR3 is 17 residues. CDR3 bases: TGTGCCAGCAGCTACCTTTTTGCGGGAGGGCCTTACAATGAGCAGTTCTTC. Its protein is CASSYLFAGGPYNEQFF.

The V call is TRBV12-3 or TRBV12-4, the J call TRBJ1-1, with D hard to call. The CDR3 contains 13 residues. V shed 1 base and J shed 4 bases, with 7 bases lying between them. The CDR3: CASSLVRVTEAFF. CDR3 DNA: TGTGCCAGCAGTTTAGTTAGGGTCACTGAAGCTTTCTTT.

The chain links TRBV24-1 to TRBJ2-5; D remains ambiguous. V dropped 8 bases and J dropped 0 bases, with 9 bases sitting between them. The CDR3 is 13 amino acids. CDR1 and CDR2 (germline): KGHDR, SFDVKD. The DNA of the CDR3 is TGTGCCACCAAGCGTAGCAACCAAGAGACCCAGTACTTC. Translated: CATKRSNQETQYF.

About this clone itself: Distinct nucleotide sequences in the sample also encode this CDR3. CDR3: CASSLPGTDTQYF. The CDR3 DNA follows: TGTGCCAGCAGCCTCCCCGGGACAGATACGCAGTATTTT. This rearrangement joins TRBV5-6 to TRBJ2-3, with no clear D. This CDR3 is built from 13 residues. V lost 4 bases to trimming and J lost 3 bases, with 9 bases between them. CDR1 SGHDT and CDR2 YYEEEE come from the germline V gene. Complete variable domain (other parts from reference TRBV5-6 and TRBJ2-3): DAGVTQSPTHLIKTRGQQVTLRCSPKSGHDTVSWYQQALGQGPQFIFQYYEEEERQRGNFPDRFSGHQFPNYSSELNVNALLLGDSALYLCASSLPGTDTQYFGPGTRLTVL.

This sequence joins TRBV5-4 and TRBJ2-4; D might be TRBD2 (6 bases). Per germline, CDR1 SGHNT and CDR2 YYREEE (reference sequence). Trimming stripped 3 bases from V and 8 bases from J, with 15 bases between. This CDR3 region has 14 residues. The CDR3 region is CASSSERRGDIQYF. The CDR3 DNA reads as TGTGCCAGCAGCTCCGAACGGCGGGGTGACATTCAGTACTTC.

The rearrangement uses TRBV18 and TRBJ1-5; maybe TRBD1 (6 bases). The CDR3 is made up of 14 amino acids. CDR1 KGHSH and CDR2 LQKENI come from the germline V gene. V shed 4 bases and J shed 7 bases, with 14 bases lying between them. The CDR3 reads CASSLTGTWQPQHF. The DNA of the CDR3 is TGTGCCAGCTCACTAACCGGGACATGGCAGCCCCAGCATTTT.

The gene calls are TRBV10-2 and TRBJ2-5, with TRBD2 matching over 10 bases. The germline V gene has CDR1 WSHSY and CDR2 SAAADI. CDR3 length: 13 amino acids. V lost 7 bases, J lost 5 bases, and 4 bases stayed unmatched. Written as DNA, the CDR3 is TGCGCCAGCAAAATAGCGGGGGGTGAGACCCAGTACTTC. Translated, it gives CASKIAGGETQYF.

The chain employs TRBV4-2 and TRBJ2-3; 7 bases are a match to TRBD1. This CDR3 region has 18 residues. V gave up 0 bases and J gave up 0 bases; unmatched junction bases: 9. Looked up from germline, CDR1 is LGHNA and CDR2 is YNFKEQ. CDR3 DNA: TGTGCCAGCAGCCAAGAAGGGGGAAAGGGACAGAGCACAGATACGCAGTATTTT. Translation: CASSQEGGKGQSTDTQYF.